A selection of T cell receptor beta chains follows, all from one sample in a study of T cell changes during pregnancy in multiple sclerosis. The protocol was immunoSEQ multiplex PCR, while the TCRdb copy is restricted to in-frame clones and leaves out a portion. The sample includes 30,000 to 45,000 clones, 92% of them seen just once. The sample taken for sequencing was PBMCs (not recorded whether the cells were cultured). The receptor source for this set is a female donor with multiple sclerosis, enrolled in a pregnancy study. Each CDR3 is given with its conserved first and last residue. D genes are given only for firm matches. Only part of the rows carry a size: once, few, many, or a class if the clone is expanded.

j_call	v_call	d_call	clone_size	cdr3_aa	cdr3_nt
TRBJ2-5	TRBV7-9	NA	NA	CASSLAGDQETQYF	TGTGCCAGCAGCTTAGCGGGAGATCAAGAGACCCAGTACTTC
TRBJ2-3	TRBV29-1	TRBD2	NA	CSAPSGTSDTQYF	TGCAGCGCCCCTAGCGGGACCTCAGATACGCAGTATTTT
TRBJ1-2	TRBV19	NA	few	CASSTPKSYTF	TGTGCCAGTAGTACCCCCAAGAGTTACACCTTC
TRBJ2-1	TRBV5-1	TRBD2	NA	CASSSLLAGGHNEQFF	TGCGCCAGCAGCTCCCTACTAGCGGGAGGTCACAATGAGCAGTTCTTC
TRBJ1-1	TRBV27	NA	once	CASSLSGGEGTEAFF	TGTGCCAGCAGTTTATCGGGGGGGGAGGGCACTGAAGCTTTCTTT
TRBJ1-4	TRBV2	TRBD1	NA	CASTGGTNEKLFF	TGTGCCAGCACAGGGGGAACTAATGAAAAACTGTTTTTT
TRBJ2-1	TRBV6-1	TRBD2	NA	CASSTPSGRGNEQFF	TGTGCCAGCAGTACCCCTAGCGGGAGAGGGAATGAGCAGTTCTTC
TRBJ2-5	TRBV7-3	NA	once	CASSLSGEEETQYF	TGTGCCAGCAGCTTATCGGGGGAGGAAGAGACCCAGTACTTC
TRBJ2-7	TRBV29-1	NA	NA	CSGAPLGRRTYEQYF	TGCAGCGGTGCTCCCCTTGGGCGGCGGACCTACGAGCAGTACTTC
TRBJ1-6	TRBV6-5	NA	once	CASSYSSTYNSPLHF	TGTGCCAGCAGTTACTCGAGTACCTATAATTCACCCCTCCACTTT
TRBJ2-7	TRBV10-2	TRBD2	NA	CASSVAGGPHEQYF	TGCGCCAGCAGTGTAGCGGGAGGGCCCCACGAGCAGTACTTC
TRBJ2-5	TRBV11-2	NA	NA	CASSLDGRDREETQYF	TGTGCCAGCAGCTTAGACGGCCGAGACAGAGAAGAGACCCAGTACTTC
TRBJ2-7	TRBV19	NA	NA	CASRSSGTRYYEQYF	TGTGCCAGTAGAAGTTCCGGGACGCGCTACTACGAGCAGTACTTC
TRBJ2-7	TRBV30	TRBD2	once	CAWRGELAGLGNF	TGTGCCTGGAGGGGGGAGCTAGCGGGATTAGGGAACTTC
TRBJ1-2	TRBV7-2	NA	NA	CASSSPFMEERNGYTF	TGTGCCAGCAGCTCCCCCTTCATGGAAGAGAGGAATGGCTACACCTTC
TRBJ2-5	TRBV20-1	NA	once	CPPRETQYF	TGCCCCCCGAGGGAGACCCAGTACTTC
TRBJ1-1	TRBV4-1	NA	NA	CASSQGNTEAFF	TGCGCCAGCAGCCAAGGGAACACTGAAGCTTTCTTT
TRBJ2-7	TRBV6-1	TRBD2	NA	CASGAGVSSYEQYF	TGTGCCAGCGGGGCGGGAGTTAGCTCCTACGAGCAGTACTTC
TRBJ2-6	TRBV2	NA	NA	CATLIGGDGANVLTF	TGTGCCACCCTTATAGGGGGGGATGGGGCCAACGTCCTGACTTTC
TRBJ2-3	TRBV29-1	NA	NA	CSVEVSGMGTDTQYF	TGCAGCGTTGAGGTATCAGGGATGGGCACAGATACGCAGTATTTT
TRBJ2-2	TRBV18	TRBD2	NA	CASSLAGATNTGELFF	TGTGCCAGCTCATTAGCGGGAGCAACGAACACCGGGGAGCTGTTTTTT